This T cell receptor beta chain was recorded in a study of cytomegalovirus exposure and HLA in healthy donors (dated by TCRdb to about 2017). The study in broad terms: An earlier analysis of some 550 of the donors reported roughly 270 Gb of sequence data and some 120 million unique TCR beta sequences from 150 million to 200 million T cells. An early release that covered fewer than 750 HLA-typed donors contained approximately 300 gigabases of sequencing data and tens of millions of unique TCR sequences. Among the approximately 430 genotyped donors, more than 70% belonged to the genetic ancestry cluster associated with self-reported Caucasian donors. The study aimed to test whether cataloging public T cell receptors could reveal signatures of past pathogen exposure. Using immunosequencing, the study profiled T cell repertoires from 666 subjects and related those repertoires to cytomegalovirus serostatus. In addition to the first cohort of 650 to 750 subjects, a separate validation cohort of over 90 different subjects was used. The study combined high-throughput TCR immunosequencing, statistical association of individual TCRs with disease status, and machine learning to predict cytomegalovirus infection status. A later analysis re-examined previously published TCR beta repertoires from 500 to 700 donors and added high-resolution HLA genotyping to investigate patterns of TCR occurrence. Rather than drawing on any new phenotypic data, the later analysis identified candidate immune exposures from TCR beta sequences and the way those sequences occurred across donors. An earlier analysis of some 500 of the donors applied high-throughput TCR beta sequencing to assess whether each TCR beta V gene segment acted as functional or pseudogenic. Donor age, sex, ethnicity and CMV serostatus were compiled alongside the repertoire data. A later genetic analysis took genome-wide SNP genotypes for about 55% of the roughly 670 donors and used that subset as a discovery cohort. Every repertoire in the discovery cohort had been generated on one and the same sequencing platform. HLA typing covered class I and class II loci at four-digit resolution. Typing coverage varied by locus: about 620-640 donors for A, B, C, DRB1 and DQB1; 500 to 550 for DQA1; 600 to 610 for DPA1; 400 to 480 for DPB1. About five DR-DQ haplotypes were handled as single units for association and clustering, since linkage in the cohort was strong. On average, around 240,000 unique TCR beta nucleotide sequences were sequenced per donor among roughly 430 genotyped donors of the cohort, with roughly 18% of those sequences being non-productive. Here is what the overall study found, with its caveats: In both the original and validation cohorts, the classifier was reported to diagnose cytomegalovirus status with high specificity and sensitivity. In vitro tests confirmed that a few of the cytomegalovirus-associated TCR beta chains recognize cytomegalovirus antigens. A cluster of highly shared sequence variants was judged likely to represent a technical artifact of the sequencing pipeline. A later genetic analysis associated a missense DCLRE1C variant with V-gene and J-gene trimming of TCR beta chains, and an independent cohort replicated the association. Because HLA typing was missing for some donors at each locus, association tests included only the typed subset. Most TCR sequences were observed very rarely across donors, whereas some public TCRs were present in many individuals. In a later analysis, several top co-occurrence clusters were reported to appear linked to parvovirus B19, influenza, CMV and Epstein-Barr virus. It was suggested by the authors that the approach could potentially be generalized to other disease states and immunological phenotypes. In a later analysis, the rate of TCR association differed among HLA loci, with DRB1 alleles having the most associated TCRs and HLA-C alleles having the fewest. Correlated functional status among segregating V segments might be attributable to linkage disequilibrium, but an unknown experimental factor could not be ruled out. For the cohort, immune exposure information was limited to CMV serostatus. According to a later analysis, most CMV-associated TCR beta chains appeared to be HLA-restricted, and the HLA associations seemed to be driven largely by CMV exposure. The presence/absence analyses assumed that sequencing depth was roughly uniform across donors, and that assumption may not be true. Broadly in line with IMGT annotations, most TCR beta V segments showed up in productive rearrangements about 87% or about 30% of the time in an earlier analysis of around 550 of the donors. Assigning TCR associations to individual alleles was difficult when HLA alleles, especially DR and DQ, strongly co-occurred. Some IMGT-functional V segments, including TRBV6-2 and TRBV6-3, could not be told apart with the 87-base-pair reads, so those segments were excluded. The study gave a list of over 150 TCR beta chains associated with cytomegalovirus. A later analysis found that HLA-associated TCR beta chains were more clonally expanded and had lower generation probabilities than equally common non-associated chains. A further reported finding was that TCR beta sequences accurately predicted the HLA-A and HLA-B alleles for most subjects in the first cohort. Compared with the approximately 670-donor mean, donors in an Asian-associated ancestry cluster had fewer N-insertions in productive TCRs, according to a later genetic analysis. At a false discovery rate of 0.05, a later analysis linked about 16,000 TCR beta sequences to specific HLA alleles. In this cohort, only TCR beta chains were sequenced, and detectable features were limited by the absence of alpha or paired-chain data. Some 16 rarely observed V segments, including chromosome 9 orphons, were excluded from the earlier analysis of some 590 of the donors because counts were too low.

About this clone: It lacks a known antigen. Base qualities were left out, and no much larger clone turns up one base away.

V is cut by 6 bases and J by 3 bases, and the space between the germline ends is 15 bases. From the cysteine up to the phenylalanine, the CDR3 has a length of 14 residues. The kept DNA is CDR3 alone, 42 bases in frame from the first base. Reading the germline V gene gives CDR1 MDHEN and CDR2 SYDVKM. Receptor amplification or capture employed the immunoSEQ multiplex PCR assay. The multiplex PCR relied on a mix of 60 forward primers for TCR Vbeta segments and 13 reverse primers for TCR Jbeta segments. Amplification of the CDR3 region of rearranged TCR beta genes was performed with a multiplex PCR assay on genomic DNA. The Illumina HiSeq System was used to sequence the amplified TCR beta libraries as 87-base-pair reads. Per the source publication's procedure: A later analysis counted approximately 74 million unique TCR beta chains across the 550 to 700 repertoires, and some 11 million of these chains were shared by at least two donors. To remove PCR and sequencing errors, raw reads were error-corrected and collapsed into unique sequences using a nearest-neighbor algorithm that merged closely related sequences. Alignment of CDR3 sequences to IMGT reference sequences was used to assign V, D and J gene segments. For a sequence to be retained, a match of at least six nucleotides was required to both a V gene segment and a J gene segment. Rearrangements were classified as productive when the CDR3 lacked stop codons and remained in frame with V and J, and all other rearrangements were classified as non-productive. Following IMGT convention, CDR3 was defined as the stretch from the second conserved V-encoded cysteine to the conserved J-encoded phenylalanine. The earlier analysis of 587 of the donors excluded sequences that lacked an unambiguous match to a single V gene segment. An earlier analysis of 587 of the donors called V segments functional above 56.7% productive rearrangements and segregating when the between-donor standard deviation exceeded 5%. A statistical classification framework was developed to diagnose cytomegalovirus status using the catalog of TCR beta chain sequences. In a later analysis, TCR nucleotide sequences were compared against IMGT/GENE-DB human TR gene sequences so that V and J genes could be assigned. A later analysis assigned CDR3 sequences and most-parsimonious VDJ recombination scenarios with the TCRdist pipeline. In a later analysis, each TCR beta chain was defined by its CDR3 amino acid sequence together with its V-gene family, and reads without a unique V-gene family were excluded. As a way to deal with suspected cross-contamination and a sequencing artifact, a later analysis dropped hundreds of nucleotide sequences that were highly shared and had low generation probability. For each public chain, a later analysis derived a clonal expansion index from normalized ranks of inferred template counts within each repertoire. A later analysis computed generation probabilities with a VDJ recombination model fitted to out-of-frame rearrangements, and checked the results against IGoR. A later analysis scored TCR-TCR, TCR-HLA and TCR-CMV co-occurrence with hypergeometric tests, applying a repertoire-size bias correction to TCR pairs. False discovery rates were estimated in a later analysis by permuting HLA or CMV assignments 20 times. In a later analysis, co-occurring TCRs were grouped using DBSCAN, with TCRdist sequence similarity added in when clustering inside HLA-allele-positive subsets. Repertoires with fewer than 30,000 or more than 120,000 public chains, plus five repertoires with anomalous nucleotide sharing, were excluded from co-occurrence clustering. TCRdb took this table from immuneACCESS and kept in-frame rearrangements with V and J called. Such tables lack part of the clones; where checked against another copy, unresolved V genes explain under half of the gap, and the rest is unexplained. V, J and clone size reflect that table, while D and trimming were determined from the DNA. This sample lists 130,000 to 150,000 clones; approximately 82% were detected once. Of the sample, over 9.5% is held by the ten largest clones.

In total, just over 650 healthy bone marrow donors made up the cohort. All cohort members were sampled while nominally healthy, although unrecorded immune exposures were likely present. The donor was CMV seropositive and belonged to the group of 250 to 300 seropositive cohort members. Every donor gave a peripheral blood sample, and the peripheral blood mononuclear cells from that sample were used for TCR beta sequencing. Genomic DNA was extracted from the blood cell samples with the Qiagen DNeasy Blood Extraction Kit. The sequence came from a woman aged 60-75 years in good health and CMV-seropositive. The chain is made from TRBV28 and TRBJ2-7, with the D segment identity uncertain. The source material was PBMCs. CDR3 region: CASSPLTLNYEQYF. The DNA is as follows: TGTGCCAGCAGCCCCCTTACTCTGAACTACGAGCAGTACTTC.